The 26 T cell receptor beta chains reported below all come from one sample, sequenced in a study of blood T cell repertoires in COVID-19. Assay: immunoSEQ multiplex PCR; the TCRdb copy retains only in-frame clones and omits some. The sample holds around 230,000 clones; roughly 85% are singletons and the top ten take 4.5% to 5.5%. The sequenced material came from peripheral blood. These receptor sequences come from a man in his fifties with COVID-19, enrolled during active disease.

This chain uses TRBV10-3 with TRBJ1-2, with a possible D match to TRBD1 (6 bases). CDR1 and CDR2 from the germline V gene are ENHRY and SYGVKD. This CDR3 comprises 14 residues. V was shortened by 4 bases and J by 2 bases, with 11 bases between the two germline ends. As DNA, the CDR3 is TGTGCCATCAGTGCCATAACAGGGAACTATGGCTACACCTTC. Translated: CAISAITGNYGYTF.

The rearrangement joins TRBV19 to TRBJ1-2; D gene unclear. Germline V gene data show CDR1 as LNHDA and CDR2 as SQIVND (reference sequence). V shed 8 bases and J shed 0 bases, with 10 bases lying between them. There are 13 residues in the CDR3. Here the CDR3 DNA reads TGTGCCAGTCAGCTACAGCCTAACTATGGCTACACCTTC. Translation gives CASQLQPNYGYTF.

The rearrangement links TRBV2 to TRBJ1-1; the match to TRBD1 covers 7 bases. Looked up from germline, CDR1 is SNHLY and CDR2 is FYNNEI. The CDR3 totals 15 residues. J gave up 1 base and V 7 bases, and 9 bases lay outside the gene matches. In DNA, the CDR3 is TGTGCCAGCAAATTACAGGGGACAACGAACACTGAAGCTTTCTTT. It specifies CASKLQGTTNTEAFF.

A few counts support this clone. This chain uses TRBV3-1 (or the pseudogene TRBV3-2) with TRBJ2-7; TRBD2 matches 10 bases. CDR1 is LGHDT, CDR2 YNNKEL, per germline (reference sequence). The CDR3 covers 15 residues. The trim removed 6 bases at V and 3 bases at J, leaving 8 bases unmatched. CDR3 bases: TGTGCCAGCAGGGACAGCGGGGGGGCCTTCTACGAGCAGTACTTC. Protein: CASRDSGGAFYEQYF.

This clone was detected only once. The gene calls are TRBV2 and TRBJ2-2; D is unresolved. There are 13 residues in the CDR3. Germline CDR1 is SNHLY and CDR2 is FYNNEI. V dropped 4 bases and J dropped 6 bases, with 9 bases sitting between them. In nucleotides, the CDR3 is TGTGCCAGCAGTGTTTACAGAGCCGGGGAGCTGTTTTTT. Translated: CASSVYRAGELFF.

This chain links TRBV11-2 with TRBJ2-7; 10 nucleotides match TRBD1. This CDR3 is 14 amino acids long. V lost 5 bases to trimming and J lost 3 bases; unmatched junction nucleotides: 4. Germline CDR1 is SGHAT and CDR2 is FQNNGV. CDR3 loop: CASSPRTGGYEQYF. CDR3 nucleotide sequence: TGTGCCAGCAGCCCACGGACAGGGGGCTACGAGCAGTACTTC.

The chain links TRBV5-1 to TRBJ1-4; the D gene is possibly TRBD1 (5 bases). Germline V CDR1 and CDR2: SGHRS, YFSETQ. Trimming removed 4 bases at V and 5 bases at J, with 12 bases between. CDR3 length equals 14 residues. CDR3 in amino acids: CASSPRQINEKLFF. The DNA of the CDR3 is TGCGCCAGCAGCCCTCGACAGATAAATGAAAAACTGTTTTTT.

J is TRBJ1-4 and V is TRBV3-1 (or the pseudogene TRBV3-2); tentative D call: TRBD1 (5 bases). In germline, CDR1 is LGHDT, CDR2 YNNKEL (reference sequence). The CDR3 is 15 amino acids. The V end lost 3 bases, the J end lost 0 bases, and 8 bases lay between the germline ends. In DNA, the CDR3 is TGTGCCAGCAGCCACCAGGGCGCAACTAATGAAAAACTGTTTTTT. Translation: CASSHQGATNEKLFF.

The gene calls are TRBV5-1 and TRBJ1-1; D is possibly TRBD1 (5 bases). This CDR3 comprises 14 residues. Trimming removed 4 bases from V and 0 bases from J, with 10 bases in between. Germline CDR1 SGHRS, CDR2 YFSETQ. CDR3 protein: CASSPDTMNTEAFF. CDR3 sequence (DNA): TGCGCCAGCAGCCCGGACACGATGAACACTGAAGCTTTCTTT.

The V gene is TRBV5-1, the J gene TRBJ2-1; a weak D match, TRBD2 (7 bases). The germline V gene has CDR1 SGHRS and CDR2 YFSETQ. Trimming took off 3 bases at V and 5 bases at J, with 18 bases between the two ends. This CDR3 has 16 residues. The CDR3 DNA reads as TGCGCCAGCAGCTCCGACCTGCGGGGGCTGGACAATGAGCAGTTCTTC. It yields the protein CASSSDLRGLDNEQFF.

V is TRBV30 and J is TRBJ1-2; TRBD1 agrees at 9 bases. The germline CDR1 and CDR2 sequences are GTSNPN and SVGIG (reference sequence). J gave up 5 bases and V 5 bases, and 9 bases lay outside the gene matches. The CDR3 is made up of 14 amino acids. The CDR3: CAWSTGGLGYGYTF. The CDR3 DNA reads TGTGCCTGGTCTACAGGGGGCTTAGGGTATGGCTACACCTTC.

The V gene is TRBV19, the J gene TRBJ2-3; D might be TRBD1 (6 bases). Between the trimmed V and J ends, which lost 6 bases and 2 bases, there was a span of 12 bases. The CDR3 is 14 residues long. Looked up from germline, CDR1 is LNHDA and CDR2 is SQIVND (reference sequence). The CDR3 DNA reads as TGTGCCAGTAGCCGCCCAGGGGACACAGATACGCAGTATTTT. It is translated as CASSRPGDTDTQYF.

The rearrangement links TRBV19 to TRBJ2-1; tentative D call: TRBD1 (5 bases). The V end was cut by 3 bases, the J end by 9 bases, with 18 bases between. CDR1 and CDR2 from the germline V gene are LNHDA and SQIVND (reference sequence). The CDR3 is made up of 15 amino acids. In DNA form, the CDR3 reads TGTGCCAGTAGTATCCCAGGGCTAGGAAAAGGTGAGCAGTTCTTC. Translated: CASSIPGLGKGEQFF.

This rearrangement joins TRBV6-4 to TRBJ2-3; 10 bases are a match to TRBD2. Trimming at V came to 0 bases and at J to 4 bases, leaving 1 base not matched to a gene. CDR1 and CDR2 from the germline V gene are MRHNA and SNTAGT. This CDR3 has 15 residues. The CDR3 DNA sequence: TGTGCCAGCAGTGACTCTAGCGGGGGGCCAGATACGCAGTATTTT. It specifies CASSDSSGGPDTQYF.

The gene calls are TRBV18 and TRBJ1-2, with 10 bases identical to TRBD1. This CDR3 has 17 residues. Trimming removed 2 bases from V and 6 bases from J; junction bases left unmatched: 12. The germline V gene has CDR1 KGHSH and CDR2 LQKENI. DNA of the CDR3: TGTGCCAGCTCACCAGTCCGCGCCGGGACAGGGGCTAATGGCTACACCTTC. This translates into CASSPVRAGTGANGYTF. Filled out from reference TRBV18 and TRBJ1-2, the complete variable domain reads NAGVMQNPRHLVRRRGQEARLRCSPMKGHSHVYWYRQLPEEGLKFMVYLQKENIIDESGMPKERFSAEFPKEGPSILRIQQVVRGDSAAYFCASSPVRAGTGANGYTFGSGTRLTVV.

This rearrangement joins TRBV2 to TRBJ2-5; 8 bases map to TRBD2. V gave up 3 bases and J gave up 2 bases; unmatched junction bases: 8. This CDR3 comprises 16 residues. Per germline, CDR1 SNHLY and CDR2 FYNNEI. CDR3 nucleotide sequence: TGTGCCAGCAGTGAGTTCGGGGGGGTTCCTCAAGAGACCCAGTACTTC. It yields the protein CASSEFGGVPQETQYF. The full variable domain, with the rest looked up from reference TRBV2 and TRBJ2-5, is EPEVTQTPSHQVTQMGQEVILRCVPISNHLYFYWYRQILGQKVEFLVSFYNNEISEKSEIFDDQFSVERPDGSNFTLKIRSTKLEDSAMYFCASSEFGGVPQETQYFGPGTRLLVL.

This clone occurred a few times. V gene TRBV5-1 combines with J gene TRBJ2-3, with 13 bases fitting TRBD2. The germline CDR1 and CDR2 sequences are SGHRS and YFSETQ. This CDR3 is built from 16 residues. V lost 4 bases, J lost 0 bases, and 2 bases stayed unmatched. CDR3 amino acids: CASSRGLAGSTDTQYF. The CDR3 DNA reads TGCGCCAGCAGCAGGGGACTAGCGGGGAGCACAGATACGCAGTATTTT. Looking up the rest from reference TRBV5-1 and TRBJ2-3 gives the full variable domain: KAGVTQTPRYLIKTRGQQVTLSCSPISGHRSVSWYQQTPGQGLQFLFEYFSETQRNKGNFPGRFSGRQFSNSRSEMNVSTLELGDSALYLCASSRGLAGSTDTQYFGPGTRLTVL.

This chain uses TRBV30 with TRBJ1-6; a weak D match, TRBD1 (5 bases). The V gene's germline CDR1 is GTSNPN and CDR2 SVGIG (reference sequence). The CDR3 length is 16 residues. Between the trimmed V and J ends, which lost 0 bases and 3 bases, there was a span of 12 bases. The CDR3 region is CAWSVGQLIYNSPLHF. The CDR3, as DNA: TGTGCCTGGAGTGTGGGGCAGCTTATCTATAATTCACCCCTCCACTTT.

The CDR3 loop is CASSPGTGGMNTEAFF. As DNA, the CDR3 is TGTGCCAGCTCACCCGGGACAGGGGGCATGAACACTGAAGCTTTCTTT. The rearrangement links TRBV18 to TRBJ1-1; the match to TRBD1 covers 12 bases. Germline CDR1 KGHSH, CDR2 LQKENI. V lost 3 bases, J lost 0 bases, and 2 bases stayed unmatched. The CDR3 has 16 residues.

The V call is TRBV5-6, the J call TRBJ1-2; D possibly corresponds to TRBD1 (5 bases). CDR1 and CDR2 from the germline V gene are SGHDT and YYEEEE. The V and J ends lost 0 bases and 4 bases respectively, with 10 bases between them. The CDR3 consists of 14 residues. CDR3 sequence (DNA): TGTGCCAGCAGCTTGGGGCAGGGCTTCTATGGCTACACCTTC. The encoded protein is CASSLGQGFYGYTF.

The rearrangement links TRBV5-4 to TRBJ2-2; possible D gene TRBD1, 6 bases. V shed 3 bases and J shed 0 bases, with 9 bases lying between them. Germline V gene sequence: CDR1 SGHNT, CDR2 YYREEE (reference sequence). The CDR3 sequence is 15 residues long. DNA for the CDR3: TGTGCCAGCAGCTGGGGACAACCGAACACCGGGGAGCTGTTTTTT. Protein product: CASSWGQPNTGELFF.

The chain links TRBV5-5 to TRBJ1-2, with a tentative D call TRBD1 (6 bases). CDR1 is SGHKS, CDR2 YYEKEE, per germline (reference sequence). This CDR3 comprises 13 residues. Between the trimmed V and J ends, which lost 4 bases and 2 bases, there was a span of 9 bases. The CDR3 DNA sequence: TGTGCCAGCAGCATAACAGGGAACTATGGCTACACCTTC. Translating gives CASSITGNYGYTF.

This clone was observed a few times. The DNA of the CDR3 is TGTGCCAGCAGTTCGCGCCAAATCCTAAACGAGCAGTACTTC. Translation gives CASSSRQILNEQYF. This chain connects TRBV6-6 to TRBJ2-7, with unresolved D. This CDR3 has 14 amino acids. V dropped 4 bases and J dropped 5 bases, with 15 bases sitting between them. The V gene's germline CDR1 is MNHNY and CDR2 SVGAGI (reference sequence).

This clone appeared a few times. The J gene is TRBJ1-2, the V gene TRBV14, with D hard to call. This CDR3 has 12 residues. Germline values: CDR1 SGHDN, CDR2 FVKESK. Between the trimmed V and J ends, which lost 1 base and 4 bases, there was a span of 4 bases. The CDR3 sequence: CASSQAFYGYTF. The CDR3 coding sequence is TGTGCCAGCAGCCAAGCCTTCTATGGCTACACCTTC.

The chain combines TRBV27 with TRBJ1-5, with D uncertain. V lost 6 bases and J lost 6, with 12 bases in between. The CDR3 contains 13 residues. Germline values: CDR1 MNHEY, CDR2 SMNVEV (reference sequence). CDR3: CASSRGLAQPQHF. CDR3 DNA sequence: TGTGCCAGCAGCCGCGGATTAGCTCAGCCCCAGCATTTT.

This chain joins TRBV28 and TRBJ2-2, with unresolved D. Germline V gene lookup returns CDR1 MDHEN and CDR2 SYDVKM. Trimming shortened V by 6 bases and J by 0 bases, and 8 bases separated the two germline ends. The CDR3 is made up of 14 amino acids. CDR3 protein: CASRSHANTGELFF. In nucleotides, the CDR3 is TGTGCCAGCAGGAGCCACGCGAACACCGGGGAGCTGTTTTTT. The full variable domain, rest sourced from reference TRBV28 and TRBJ2-2, is DVKVTQSSRYLVKRTGEKVFLECVQDMDHENMFWYRQDPGLGLRLIYFSYDVKMKEKGDIPEGYSVSREKKERFSLILESASTNQTSMYLCASRSHANTGELFFGEGSRLTVL.